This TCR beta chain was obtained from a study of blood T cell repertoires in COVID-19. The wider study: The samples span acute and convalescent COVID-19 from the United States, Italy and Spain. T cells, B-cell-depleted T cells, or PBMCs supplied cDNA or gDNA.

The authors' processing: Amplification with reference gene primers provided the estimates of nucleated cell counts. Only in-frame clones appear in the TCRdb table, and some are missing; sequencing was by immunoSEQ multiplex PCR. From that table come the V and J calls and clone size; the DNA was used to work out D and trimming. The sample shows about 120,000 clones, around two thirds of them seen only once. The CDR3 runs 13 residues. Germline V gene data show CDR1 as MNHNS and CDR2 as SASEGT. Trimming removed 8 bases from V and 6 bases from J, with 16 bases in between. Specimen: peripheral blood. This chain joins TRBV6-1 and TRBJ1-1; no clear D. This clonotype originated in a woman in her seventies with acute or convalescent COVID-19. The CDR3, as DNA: TGTGCCAGCCGCGAAGCCATTCCCCCTGAAGCTTTCTTT. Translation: CASREAIPPEAFF.